In this sample, the clone carrying this TCR beta chain turned up once. Antigen specificity is unknown. This record belongs to a study of shared clonotypes between healthy human individuals. The CDR3 has 15 amino acids. The V gene lost 1 base and the J gene lost 5 bases, with 12 bases spanning the gap. The V gene's germline CDR1 is SEHNR and CDR2 FQNEAQ (reference sequence). Profiling relied on immunoSEQ multiplex PCR, and the TCRdb table lists in-frame clones only, not all of them. The data hold roughly 700,000 clones, with about 90% observed a single time. Study-wide results and limits: Sampling covered blood only; tissue repertoires likely differ. Of the naive CD4 clonotypes, roughly 5% were shared across four donors.

The receptor's source is a man aged 18 to 30 in good health. Some clones in this sample may be carry-over from other donors' samples. The gene calls are TRBV7-9 and TRBJ1-5; D is unresolved. Source material: memory CD8+ T cells from PBMCs. Subset of the sample: CD45RO+ cells pooled with CCR7-negative TemRA cells. DNA of the CDR3: TGTGCCAGCAGCTTAGGCGGCAGCTTAGATCAGCCCCAGCATTTT. Its translation: CASSLGGSLDQPQHF.